The T cell receptor (beta chain) under discussion was sequenced for a study of blood T cell repertoires in COVID-19. The table came from immunoSEQ multiplex PCR; TCRdb's copy has only in-frame clones and leaves some out. The table lists more than 250,000 clones, over 75% of them singletons, with 8.6% in the top ten. Germline trimming cut 8 bases from V and 2 bases from J; bases unmatched to any gene: 8. This CDR3 is 14 amino acids long. Germline CDR1 and CDR2: MNHEY and SMNVEV (reference sequence). The rearrangement joins TRBV27 to TRBJ2-5; TRBD2 agrees at 7 bases. The sequenced sample consisted of peripheral blood. This receptor was identified in a human donor in a cohort sampled during active COVID-19. CDR3 sequence reads: CASSPRRGQETQYF. CDR3 nucleotide sequence: TGTGCCAGCTCGCCCCGGCGGGGGCAAGAGACCCAGTACTTC.